What follows are 27 T cell receptor beta chains derived from one specimen sequenced in a study of vaccination and CD4 T cells after COVID-19 (dated by TCRdb to 2021 to 2024). The protocol used for the library was PCR. Sequenced using an Illumina iSeq 100. At the Johns Hopkins FTIC core, DNA from the cultured CD4+ T cells underwent TCR sequencing with the Oncomine TCR Beta short-read assay. TCRdb passed the public sequencing reads through fastp at Q25 and MiXCR, retaining productive beta sequences. Rows merge per CDR3 protein into single entries with the most common DNA and genes. This sample is represented by 15,000 to 20,000 distinct CDR3 sequences; about 63% of them were singletons. Together, the top ten hold more than 10% of the sample. Their antigens are not known. Explained via the paper, the treatment or condition label denotes: approximately nine-day PBMC culture with coronavirus spike peptide pools or control peptides (ViraFEST assay).

Input material: CD4+ T cells from blood, cultured in vitro. Receptor source: a human donor who had recovered from COVID-19.

CDR3 coding DNA: TGTGCCAGCAGCTTAAGTCCGGGTGGCAGGTTGGCCCGGGAGCTGTTTTTT. Its translation is CASSLSPGGRLARELFF. The V and J genes are TRBV7-8 and TRBJ2-2; D remains unclear. The CDR3 is 17 residues long. Germline V lookup: CDR1 SGHVS, CDR2 FQNEAQ. The V end was cut by 2 bases, the J end by 9 bases, with 22 bases between.

The J gene is TRBJ1-6, the V gene TRBV6-1; 7 nucleotides line up with TRBD1. Per germline, CDR1 MNHNS and CDR2 SASEGT. CDR3 length: 16 residues. J was trimmed by 10 bases and V by 7 bases; bases with no gene match: 16. The CDR3 protein is CASKPASLQGRSPLHF. CDR3 coding DNA: TGTGCCAGCAAACCCGCCTCCCTACAGGGGCGGTCACCCCTCCACTTT.

The chain recombines TRBV5-1 with TRBJ2-2; 7 positions match TRBD2. V shed 5 bases and J 2 bases; nucleotides not matched to a gene: 12. This CDR3 is built from 17 residues. Germline-derived CDR1 and CDR2 are SGHRS and YFSETQ. The CDR3 spells CASRAGYQRDNTGELFF. DNA of the CDR3: TGCGCCAGCAGAGCGGGTTACCAGCGGGACAACACCGGGGAGCTGTTTTTT.

V usage is TRBV19 and J usage is TRBJ2-1; 8 bases align to TRBD2. In germline, CDR1 is LNHDA, CDR2 SQIVND (reference sequence). After removal of 1 base from V and 4 bases from J, the junction contained 3 bases not matched to a gene. The CDR3 extends over 15 amino acids. The CDR3 DNA is TGTGCCAGTAGTATAGCTAGCGGGCGGTACAATGAGCAGTTCTTC. Its translation: CASSIASGRYNEQFF.

J is TRBJ1-5 and V is TRBV2; 7 bases fit TRBD1. With V trimmed by 5 bases and J by 6 bases, 7 bases remained unmatched. The CDR3 loop spans 14 amino acids. Per the germline V gene, CDR1 is SNHLY and CDR2 is FYNNEI. This CDR3 is CASSWGRGFQPQHF. CDR3 nucleotide sequence: TGTGCCAGCAGTTGGGGCAGGGGGTTTCAGCCCCAGCATTTT. Filled out from reference TRBV2 and TRBJ1-5, the complete variable domain reads EPEVTQTPSHQVTQMGQEVILRCVPISNHLYFYWYRQILGQKVEFLVSFYNNEISEKSEIFDDQFSVERPDGSNFTLKIRSTKLEDSAMYFCASSWGRGFQPQHFGDGTRLSIL.

The J gene is TRBJ1-4, the V gene TRBV2; TRBD1 agrees at 7 bases. The V gene end was trimmed by 5 bases and the J gene end by 3 bases; junction bases not matched to a gene: 6. Germline CDR1 SNHLY, CDR2 FYNNEI. The length of the CDR3 is 15 residues. DNA for the CDR3: TGTGCCAGCAGTTTCACAGGGGCAGCTAATGAAAAACTGTTTTTT. Its protein is CASSFTGAANEKLFF.

V usage is TRBV10-3 and J usage is TRBJ1-1; no definite D call. The CDR3 has 11 amino acids. The V gene's germline CDR1 is ENHRY and CDR2 SYGVKD. Trimming shortened V by 10 bases and J by 2 bases, and 8 bases separated the two germline ends. The CDR3 protein is CASKVNTEAFF. CDR3 DNA sequence: TGTGCCAGTAAAGTTAACACTGAAGCTTTCTTT.

The chain links TRBV9 to TRBJ1-1; TRBD1 aligns across 9 bases. There are 15 residues in the CDR3. V dropped 3 bases and J dropped 5; count of bases not matched to a gene: 8. Germline assignment: CDR1 SGDLS and CDR2 YYNGEE. Written as DNA, the CDR3 is TGTGCCAGCAGCGCCACACAGGGGGCTTGGACTGAAGCTTTCTTT. Its translation: CASSATQGAWTEAFF.

The rearrangement uses TRBV5-1 and TRBJ2-3; TRBD2 aligns across 12 bases. The V gene end was trimmed by 0 bases and the J gene end by 5 bases; junction bases not matched to a gene: 1. From germline, CDR1 is SGHRS and CDR2 YFSETQ. The CDR3 has 15 residues. CDR3 in DNA: TGCGCCAGCAGCTTGGGACTAGCGGGAGAAGATACGCAGTATTTT. It specifies CASSLGLAGEDTQYF.

This clonotype showed up just a few times. The V and J genes are TRBV7-9 and TRBJ2-2; D remains ambiguous. CDR1 SEHNR and CDR2 FQNEAQ come from the germline V gene (reference sequence). CDR3 length: 15 amino acids. The V and J ends lost 0 bases and 7 bases respectively, with 12 bases between them. CDR3 residues: CASSLATSGYGELFF. The CDR3 DNA reads TGTGCCAGCAGCTTAGCGACCTCCGGGTACGGGGAGCTGTTTTTT.

The chain employs TRBV20-1 and TRBJ1-1; weak D call: TRBD1 (6 bases). Germline V CDR1 and CDR2: DFQATT, SNEGSKA (reference sequence). The length of the CDR3 is 14 residues. Trimming pared 7 bases from V and 2 bases from J, leaving 17 bases between. The CDR3 bases are TGCAGTGAGGGCCGGGGGGGCTCAAACACTGAAGCTTTCTTT. As protein: CSEGRGGSNTEAFF.

The chain combines TRBV6-1 with TRBJ1-6; 7 nucleotides match TRBD1. Germline V gene lookup returns CDR1 MNHNS and CDR2 SASEGT. The junction had 5 bases not matched to a gene; V was cut back by 5 bases and J by 7 bases. The CDR3 has 14 residues. CDR3 protein: CASSPRGLNSPLHF. CDR3 in DNA: TGTGCCAGCAGTCCAAGGGGGCTCAATTCACCCCTCCACTTT.

The V gene is TRBV6-1, the J gene TRBJ1-1; 10 nucleotides line up with TRBD1. The CDR3 loop spans 16 amino acids. With 5 bases clipped from V and 5 bases from J, the junction kept 11 bases outside the gene matches. Germline V gene sequence: CDR1 MNHNS, CDR2 SASEGT. In DNA form, the CDR3 reads TGTGCCAGCAGTATGGACAGGGGGATGAGGGGAACTGAAGCTTTCTTT. Translated, it gives CASSMDRGMRGTEAFF.

The chain carries TRBV19 and TRBJ1-5, with TRBD1 matching over 7 bases. CDR3 length: 15 residues. With 5 bases clipped from V and 8 bases from J, the junction kept 12 bases outside the gene matches. Germline assignment: CDR1 LNHDA and CDR2 SQIVND (reference sequence). The DNA for the CDR3 is TGTGCCAGTAGTCCAAGACAGGGACAAGGGGAGCCCCAGCATTTT. Protein sequence: CASSPRQGQGEPQHF.

This clonotype was observed a few times. The chain joins TRBV24-1 to TRBJ1-6; the D gene is possibly TRBD1 (5 bases). Germline V gene sequence: CDR1 KGHDR, CDR2 SFDVKD. Between the trimmed V and J ends, which lost 4 bases and 8 bases, there was a span of 23 bases. CDR3 length: 18 residues. CDR3 coding DNA: TGTGCCACCAGTGACGACCCCACAGGAGCCCGGATGGATTCACCCCTCCACTTT. It yields the protein CATSDDPTGARMDSPLHF.

The chain uses TRBV20-1 and TRBJ2-7; D call uncertain. The length of the CDR3 is 13 residues. Trimming left V 5 bases short and J 2 bases short, with 13 bases between. The V gene's germline CDR1 is DFQATT and CDR2 SNEGSKA (reference sequence). DNA of the CDR3: TGCAGTGCTCCGATAACTACCACCTACGAGCAGTACTTC. Its protein is CSAPITTTYEQYF.

The rearrangement uses TRBV20-1 and TRBJ2-5; no clear D. The CDR3 runs to 12 residues. V gave up 7 bases and J gave up 5 bases, with 14 bases separating them. From germline, CDR1 is DFQATT and CDR2 SNEGSKA (reference sequence). CDR3 sequence reads: CSVFQVRETQYF. As DNA, the CDR3 is TGCAGTGTCTTCCAGGTCCGGGAGACCCAGTACTTC.

This chain links TRBV5-4 with TRBJ2-3; perhaps TRBD2 as D (5 bases). The V end lost 3 bases, the J end lost 4 bases, and 18 bases lay between the germline ends. From germline, CDR1 is SGHNT and CDR2 YYREEE (reference sequence). This CDR3 comprises 16 residues. The CDR3 here is CASSSLLVQTADTQYF. In DNA form, the CDR3 reads TGTGCCAGCAGCTCCTTACTAGTCCAAACGGCAGATACGCAGTATTTT.

As DNA, the CDR3 is TGTGCCAGCAGCCTAACAGGGGCGAACACCGGGGAGCTGTTTTTT. Protein sequence: CASSLTGANTGELFF. V and J are TRBV2 and TRBJ2-2; 7 positions match TRBD1. After removal of 6 bases from V and 0 bases from J, the junction contained 4 bases not matched to a gene. Germline-derived CDR1 and CDR2 are SNHLY and FYNNEI. The CDR3 consists of 15 residues.

This clonotype was observed a handful of times. The chain has TRBV19 and TRBJ1-2; D remains unclear. The V end lost 4 bases, the J end lost 3 bases, and 12 bases lay between the germline ends. This CDR3 region has 14 residues. Germline V gene data show CDR1 as LNHDA and CDR2 as SQIVND (reference sequence). The CDR3 DNA follows: TGTGCCAGTAGTACCCTGGACGGATACTATGGCTACACCTTC. Its protein product is CASSTLDGYYGYTF.

The rearrangement links TRBV24-1 to TRBJ2-7; D may be TRBD1 (6 bases). Between the trimmed V and J ends, which lost 5 bases and 1 base, there was a span of 11 bases. This CDR3 region has 14 residues. The germline gives CDR1 KGHDR, CDR2 SFDVKD. CDR3 sequence (DNA): TGTGCCACCAGTGGTACAGGGAATTCCTACGAGCAGTACTTC. This codes for CATSGTGNSYEQYF.

The chain uses TRBV25-1 and TRBJ2-6, with 10 bases lining up with TRBD2. The CDR3 has 18 residues. The germline V gene has CDR1 MGHDK and CDR2 SYGVNS. The V segment lost 5 bases and the J segment 2 bases; nucleotides outside the gene matches: 9. CDR3: CASSFSGGARAGANVLTF. In DNA form, the CDR3 reads TGTGCCAGCAGTTTCAGCGGGGGGGCCCGGGCTGGGGCCAACGTCCTGACTTTC.

The V and J genes are TRBV7-2 and TRBJ2-3, with TRBD2 identical over 9 bases. After removal of 5 bases from V and 0 bases from J, the junction contained 6 bases not matched to a gene. The germline V gene has CDR1 SGHTA and CDR2 FQGNSA. The length of the CDR3 is 16 residues. This CDR3 reads CASSPRLAVSTDTQYF. The CDR3 DNA reads as TGTGCCAGCAGCCCCCGACTAGCGGTTAGCACAGATACGCAGTATTTT.

V is TRBV12-3 or TRBV12-4 and J is TRBJ2-1, with D possibly TRBD2 on 6 matching bases. Between the trimmed V and J ends, which lost 7 bases and 3 bases, there was a span of 13 bases. The CDR3 contains 14 residues. As DNA, the CDR3 is TGTGCCAGCATCCGGGGGATCCTCTACAATGAGCAGTTCTTC. The encoded protein is CASIRGILYNEQFF.

This clonotype occurred a few times. The chain is built from TRBV15 and TRBJ1-2; the D is unclear. V lost 0 bases, J lost 4 bases, and 6 bases lay in between. Germline V lookup: CDR1 LNHNV, CDR2 YYDKDF (reference sequence). The CDR3 is 13 residues long. The CDR3 DNA reads as TGTGCCACCAGCAGAGATCCCCTCTATGGCTACACCTTC. It codes for CATSRDPLYGYTF.

This clonotype was seen more than once but under ten times. CDR3 sequence: CASRQGDRGGTDTQYF. The CDR3 DNA follows: TGTGCCAGCAGACAAGGGGACAGGGGGGGCACAGATACGCAGTATTTT. The rearrangement joins TRBV28 to TRBJ2-3; 11 bases are shared with TRBD1. V gave up 6 bases and J gave up 1 base; unmatched junction bases: 6. Germline V gene sequence: CDR1 MDHEN, CDR2 SYDVKM. The CDR3 extends over 16 amino acids.

V gene TRBV7-2 combines with J gene TRBJ1-6; D perhaps matches TRBD1 (5 bases). V dropped 5 bases and J dropped 0 bases, with 17 bases sitting between them. In germline, CDR1 is SGHTA, CDR2 FQGNSA. This CDR3 contains 18 residues. The CDR3 is CASSILGGGSSYNSPLHF. The CDR3, as DNA: TGTGCCAGCAGCATTCTGGGTGGGGGGAGCTCCTATAATTCACCCCTCCACTTT.